Included here is one T cell receptor beta chain sequence, with context. These data belong to a study of cytomegalovirus exposure and HLA in healthy donors. The PCR had 60 Vbeta and 13 Jbeta primers. Sequencing was performed with immunoSEQ multiplex PCR; in TCRdb, only in-frame clones are kept and a portion is missing. This table holds 200,000 to 250,000 clones, over 75% found once. The CDR3 sequence is 16 residues long. V was shortened by 0 bases and J by 2 bases, with 14 bases between the two germline ends. CDR1 is SGHTS, CDR2 YDEGEE, per germline. Sequenced: PBMCs. This TCR was sampled from a human donor in good health. The gene calls are TRBV5-8 and TRBJ2-5; D unresolved. For the CDR3, the DNA is TGTGCCAGCAGCTTGGCCGGTCAGCGAAAACAAGAGACCCAGTACTTC. It yields the protein CASSLAGQRKQETQYF.